These 23 T cell receptor beta chains were sequenced from one sample in a study of T cell responses to AZD1222 COVID-19 vaccine. Profiled with immunoSEQ multiplex PCR; TCRdb holds only in-frame clones, not every one. In the table there are around 67,000 clones, roughly four fifths of which are singletons. The sequencing used peripheral blood, collected 28 days after the second AZD1222 dose. These TCRs come from an adult who received the AZD1222 COVID-19 vaccine.

The rearrangement joins TRBV24-1 to TRBJ2-1; 8 nucleotides line up with TRBD1. This CDR3 is 18 amino acids long. Germline CDR1 KGHDR, CDR2 SFDVKD. The junction had 7 bases not matched to a gene; V was cut back by 0 bases and J by 1 base. In DNA form, the CDR3 reads TGTGCCACCAGTGATTTGGGACAGGGCATAGGATCCTACAATGAGCAGTTCTTC. Its translation: CATSDLGQGIGSYNEQFF.

The chain combines TRBV4-3 with TRBJ1-2; D is unclear. Germline assignment: CDR1 LGHNA and CDR2 YSLEER. The CDR3 spans 19 residues. With 0 bases removed from V and 8 bases from J, the gap between germline ends came to 28 bases. CDR3 sequence (DNA): TGCGCCAGCAGCCAAGATCGGACCCCCTCCGCCGGGCGTTCTTCCGGCTACACCTTC. This encodes CASSQDRTPSAGRSSGYTF.

The chain joins TRBV2 to TRBJ1-6, with D unresolved. Trimming left V 8 bases short and J 8 bases short, with 16 bases between. In germline, CDR1 is SNHLY, CDR2 FYNNEI. This CDR3 is built from 14 residues. CDR3 bases: TGTGCCAGCCGACTCAGCCAGGTGTATTCACCCCTCCACTTT. It translates to CASRLSQVYSPLHF.

The rearrangement joins TRBV2 to TRBJ1-6; D is undetermined. V lost 6 bases and J lost 12, with 6 bases in between. Per germline, CDR1 SNHLY and CDR2 FYNNEI. The CDR3 consists of 10 residues. CDR3 sequence: CASRGQPLHF. The DNA for the CDR3 is TGTGCCAGCAGGGGTCAACCCCTCCACTTT.

This clone is deemed medium-sized. CDR3 region: CASRSDAPGDQPQHF. CDR3 bases: TGTGCCAGCAGATCGGACGCCCCTGGGGATCAGCCCCAGCATTTT. The J gene is TRBJ1-5, the V gene TRBV5-4; D gene unclear. Germline values: CDR1 SGHNT, CDR2 YYREEE (reference sequence). This CDR3 has 15 amino acids. Trimming pared 5 bases from V and 5 bases from J, leaving 17 bases between.

The rearrangement joins TRBV6-5 to TRBJ2-5; tentatively, D is TRBD1 (6 bases). The CDR3 is made up of 14 amino acids. V dropped 6 bases and J dropped 5 bases, with 16 bases sitting between them. Per germline, CDR1 MNHEY and CDR2 SVGAGI. For the CDR3, the DNA is TGTGCCAGCAGAAAAACAGGGAGCAGGGAGACCCAGTACTTC. This encodes CASRKTGSRETQYF.

This clone was recorded only once. The rearrangement uses TRBV30 and TRBJ2-5; perhaps TRBD1 as D (5 bases). Germline-derived CDR1 and CDR2 are GTSNPN and SVGIG (reference sequence). The CDR3 is 12 residues long. V gave up 0 bases and J gave up 5 bases, with 7 bases separating them. CDR3 residues: CAWSVHRETQYF. For the CDR3, the DNA is TGTGCCTGGAGTGTACACAGGGAGACCCAGTACTTC.

This rearrangement joins TRBV12-3 or TRBV12-4 to TRBJ2-7; 7 bases map to TRBD2. The CDR3 contains 12 residues. Trimming took 8 bases from V and 1 from J; bases not matched to a gene: 2. Here the CDR3 DNA reads TGTGCCAGCGGGGAGGGATCCTACGAGCAGTACTTC. As protein: CASGEGSYEQYF.

The chain's CDR3 is CASSLAPGNTIYF. CDR3 DNA sequence: TGTGCCAGCAGTCTCGCCCCTGGAAACACCATATATTTT. The chain recombines TRBV27 with TRBJ1-3; D uncertain. There are 13 residues in the CDR3. Germline-derived CDR1 and CDR2 are MNHEY and SMNVEV (reference sequence). V shed 5 bases and J shed 2 bases, with 7 bases lying between them.

This chain joins TRBV4-3 and TRBJ1-2; possible D gene TRBD1, 6 bases. V lost 1 base and J 4 bases, leaving 10 bases between the germline ends. This CDR3 is built from 14 residues. Germline V gene lookup returns CDR1 LGHNA and CDR2 YSLEER. For the CDR3, the DNA is TGCGCCAGCAGCCAAGGGGGGCCGGGCTATGGCTACACCTTC. Translated: CASSQGGPGYGYTF.

The chain links TRBV12-5 to TRBJ1-1, with D possibly matching TRBD1 (5 bases). The germline CDR1 and CDR2 sequences are LGHNT and FRNRAP. Trimming pared 6 bases from V and 4 bases from J, leaving 21 bases between. This CDR3 is built from 16 residues. CDR3 coding DNA: TGTGCTAGTGGGGAGGAGGGGAGGACGAGAAGCACTGAAGCTTTCTTT. This encodes CASGEEGRTRSTEAFF.

This sequence joins TRBV5-5 and TRBJ2-3; D gene uncertain. V lost 0 bases and J lost 3, with 8 bases in between. Looked up from germline, CDR1 is SGHKS and CDR2 is YYEKEE (reference sequence). The CDR3 extends over 14 amino acids. The CDR3: CASSLDVGTDTQYF. The CDR3 DNA follows: TGTGCCAGCAGCTTGGATGTAGGAACAGATACGCAGTATTTT.

The chain uses TRBV6-5 and TRBJ1-2; D gene ambiguous. CDR3 length: 12 residues. CDR1 and CDR2 from the germline V gene are MNHEY and SVGAGI. Between the trimmed V and J ends, which lost 2 bases and 3 bases, there was a span of 4 bases. CDR3 nucleotides: TGTGCCAGCAGTTACGGAGACTATGGCTACACCTTC. Its translation: CASSYGDYGYTF.

This clone was counted once. V is TRBV5-1 and J is TRBJ2-2; possibly TRBD2 for D (5 bases). The CDR3 is made up of 16 amino acids. CDR1 is SGHRS, CDR2 YFSETQ, per germline. The V end was cut by 3 bases, the J end by 3 bases, with 15 bases between. CDR3 loop: CASSSPWLADTGELFF. The CDR3 DNA sequence: TGCGCCAGCAGCTCCCCCTGGCTAGCCGACACCGGGGAGCTGTTTTTT.

This clone was seen a handful of times. CDR3 in DNA: TGTGCCAGCAGCATGAGTCAAGAGACCCAGTACTTC. This encodes CASSMSQETQYF. V usage is TRBV6-6 and J usage is TRBJ2-5; D uncertain. The germline V gene encodes CDR1 MNHNY and CDR2 SVGAGI (reference sequence). The CDR3 totals 12 residues. V lost 6 bases and J 2 bases, leaving 7 bases between the germline ends.

J is TRBJ1-1 and V is TRBV4-2, with D possibly matching TRBD1 (6 bases). The V gene's germline CDR1 is LGHNA and CDR2 YNFKEQ. Trimming took 3 bases from V and 4 from J, leaving 12 bases between them. CDR3 length equals 14 residues. Here the CDR3 DNA reads TGTGCCAGCAGCCACCCACGAGGGGGCACTGAAGCTTTCTTT. Translating gives CASSHPRGGTEAFF.

V is TRBV18 and J is TRBJ1-1; tentative D call: TRBD1 (6 bases). The CDR3 loop spans 13 amino acids. The germline gives CDR1 KGHSH, CDR2 LQKENI. Between the trimmed V and J ends, which lost 3 bases and 7 bases, there was a span of 12 bases. The CDR3 loop reads CASSPGGLGEAFF. The CDR3 DNA is TGTGCCAGCTCACCCGGGGGGCTGGGTGAAGCTTTCTTT.

The chain combines TRBV4-3 with TRBJ1-5; no firm D call. CDR1 and CDR2 (germline): LGHNA, YSLEER. The CDR3 extends over 15 amino acids. Trimming removed 0 bases from V and 8 bases from J, with 14 bases in between. CDR3 bases: TGCGCCAGCAGCCAAGACAGAGACGGGCTGGAGCCCCAGCATTTT. It translates to CASSQDRDGLEPQHF.

The V call is TRBV20-1, the J call TRBJ2-2, with D perhaps TRBD2 (6 bases). CDR1 DFQATT and CDR2 SNEGSKA come from the germline V gene (reference sequence). V lost 3 bases to trimming and J lost 0 bases, with 17 bases between them. The CDR3 totals 17 residues. The CDR3 is CSASRIGGASNTGELFF. CDR3 in DNA: TGCAGTGCTAGTAGAATCGGCGGGGCCTCGAACACCGGGGAGCTGTTTTTT.

The chain links TRBV7-2 to TRBJ2-3, with D unresolved. Germline values: CDR1 SGHTA, CDR2 FQGNSA. The CDR3 is made up of 13 amino acids. Trimming removed 4 bases at V and 2 bases at J, with 7 bases between. DNA of the CDR3: TGTGCCAGCAGCTCCGACCCCACAGATACGCAGTATTTT. Translation gives CASSSDPTDTQYF. The full variable domain, completed using reference TRBV7-2 and TRBJ2-3, is GAGVSQSPSNKVTEKGKDVELRCDPISGHTALYWYRQSLGQGLEFLIYFQGNSAPDKSGLPSDRFSAERTGGSVSTLTIQRTQQEDSAVYLCASSSDPTDTQYFGPGTRLTVL.

This chain links TRBV4-3 with TRBJ1-2; D ambiguous. This CDR3 has 15 amino acids. V was trimmed by 3 bases and J by 8 bases, leaving 19 bases between them. Germline CDR1 is LGHNA and CDR2 is YSLEER. The CDR3 coding sequence is TGCGCCAGCAGCCACATGACTTCTGAAGGAGGGGGCTACACCTTC. This encodes CASSHMTSEGGGYTF.

This rearrangement joins TRBV7-2 to TRBJ1-2; no reliable D call. Germline CDR1 SGHTA, CDR2 FQGNSA. There are 14 residues in the CDR3. V was trimmed by 2 bases and J by 4 bases, leaving 11 bases between them. CDR3: CASSLTNTVYGYTF. CDR3 sequence (DNA): TGTGCCAGCAGCTTAACTAACACGGTCTATGGCTACACCTTC.

This clone appeared once. The chain employs TRBV5-4 and TRBJ2-2, with TRBD1 matching 7 bases. CDR1 and CDR2 from the germline V gene are SGHNT and YYREEE (reference sequence). This CDR3 is 15 amino acids long. J lost 7 bases, V lost 4 bases, and 10 bases had no gene match. CDR3 in DNA: TGTGCCAGCAGCCGACTTACAGGGGACGTCGGGGAGCTGTTTTTT. It is translated as CASSRLTGDVGELFF.